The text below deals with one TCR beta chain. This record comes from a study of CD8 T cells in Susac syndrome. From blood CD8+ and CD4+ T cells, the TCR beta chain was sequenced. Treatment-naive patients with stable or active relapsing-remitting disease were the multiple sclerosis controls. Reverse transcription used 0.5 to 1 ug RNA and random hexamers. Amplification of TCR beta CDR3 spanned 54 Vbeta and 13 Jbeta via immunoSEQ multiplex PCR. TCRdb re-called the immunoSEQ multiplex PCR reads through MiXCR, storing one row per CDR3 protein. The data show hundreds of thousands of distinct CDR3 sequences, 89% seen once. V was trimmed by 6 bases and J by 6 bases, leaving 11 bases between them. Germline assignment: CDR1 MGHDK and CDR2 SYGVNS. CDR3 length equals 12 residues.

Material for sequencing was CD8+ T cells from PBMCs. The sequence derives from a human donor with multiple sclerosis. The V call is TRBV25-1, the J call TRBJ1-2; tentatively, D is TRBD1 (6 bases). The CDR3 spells CASRGGGNGYTF. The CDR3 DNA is TGTGCCAGCAGGGGAGGGGGTAATGGCTACACCTTC.